These T cell receptor beta chains were read from a single sample in a study of graft-versus-host responses after intestinal transplantation. Using immunoSEQ multiplex PCR, the repertoire was profiled, and TCRdb retains in-frame clones only, with some absent. The sample carries some 90,000 clones, roughly 80% recorded once. Antigens of these TCRs are unknown. Sequenced here: unstimulated CD4+ T cells sorted from spleen or lymph node cells, sampled before intestinal transplant. The receptors shown here come from a human donor who received an intestinal transplant. The CDR3 runs from the conserved cysteine through the conserved F or W. Clone size is given for some rows only: seen once, a few or many times, or a class if the clone is expanded.

j_gene,v_gene,abundance,CDR3aa
TRBJ2-1,TRBV9,NA,CASSVASASGGASEQFF
TRBJ2-1,TRBV15,NA,CATSRPLGYNEQFF
TRBJ2-5,TRBV2,NA,CASNAGQAGTQYF
TRBJ2-3,TRBV27,few,CASMGLAGGWDGTDTQYF
TRBJ2-7,TRBV5-5,NA,CASSRLPGQGTYEQYF
TRBJ1-1,TRBV5-5,NA,CASSLGGQPNTEAFF
TRBJ1-5,TRBV6-1,NA,CASRSYNGGNQPQHF
TRBJ2-5,TRBV2,NA,CASSETGGQTQYF
TRBJ2-7,TRBV5-4,NA,CASRKGTGFYEQYF
TRBJ1-3,TRBV5-4,NA,CASSRTGGNTIYF
TRBJ2-1,TRBV29-1,NA,CSVSGTGGNEQFF
TRBJ1-1,TRBV30,many,CAGSGGLGEAFF
TRBJ1-2,TRBV5-1,NA,CASSLGQGANYGYTF
TRBJ2-1,TRBV6-1,NA,CASSARTSGRTYSYNEQFF
TRBJ2-7,TRBV5-1,NA,CASSLGGTSGTYEQYF
TRBJ2-2,TRBV1,NA,CTSSQLRAGMNTGELFF
TRBJ2-3,TRBV13,once,CASSLGRTGTSPATQYF
TRBJ2-1,TRBV5-4,NA,CASSLAWGSGRMGNEQFF
TRBJ1-1,TRBV28,NA,CASRLFRGLSTEAFF
TRBJ2-6,TRBV5-1,NA,CASSFLGAANVLTF
TRBJ2-3,TRBV18,NA,CASSGRVSTDTQYF
TRBJ2-7,TRBV2,NA,CASRAGTGPSYEQYF
TRBJ1-2,TRBV5-6,NA,CASSHISAGGADGYTF
TRBJ1-2,TRBV23-1,NA,CASSQSRGQNYGYTF
TRBJ1-5,TRBV28,NA,CASSLRGRGQPQHF
TRBJ2-5,TRBV7-2,once,CASSPPGGSGGALETQYF
TRBJ2-2,TRBV7-2,NA,CASSLTSGGGTGELFF
TRBJ1-5,TRBV2,once,CASSGGRGPYQPQHF
TRBJ2-3,TRBV27,NA,CASSSRDRGTDTQYF
TRBJ1-3,TRBV5-6,NA,CASSLLGTGGRSGNTIYF
TRBJ1-5,TRBV30,NA,CAWGTPNQPQHF